A selection of T cell receptor beta chains follows, all from one sample in a study of Ad26.COV2.S vaccination and SARS-CoV-2 variants. Assay used: immunoSEQ multiplex PCR; TCRdb lists only in-frame clones, some missing. The sample holds about 350,000 clones, around 86% seen once. Sequencing was performed on peripheral blood, taken in a trial of Ad26.COV2.S vaccine versus placebo. These TCRs come from a person between 18 and 60 years old who received the Ad26.COV2.S COVID-19 vaccine or a placebo. The CDR3 runs from the conserved cysteine through the conserved F or W. A D gene is named only where the DNA matches it firmly. Not every row has a clone size; where given, it reads once, few, many or a size class.

TRBV7-3	.	TRBJ2-5	TRBD2	TGTGCCAGCAGCTGGGGTAGCGGGGGTCGTGGAGAGACCCAGTACTTC	CASSWGSGGRGETQYF
TRBV5-4	.	TRBJ2-5	.	TGTGCCAGCAGCTTGGATCAGTATGAGACCCAGTACTTC	CASSLDQYETQYF
TRBV19	.	TRBJ2-1	.	TGTGCCAGTAGTATAGACAGGGCGTCGGAGCAGTTCTTC	CASSIDRASEQFF
TRBV19	.	TRBJ1-1	.	TGTGCCAGCAACCGACCGCCTGGGGACACTGAAGCTTTCTTT	CASNRPPGDTEAFF
TRBV4-2	few	TRBJ1-3	.	TGTGCCAGCAGCCAGGACGACAGAGGAAACACCATATATTTT	CASSQDDRGNTIYF
TRBV10-3	.	TRBJ1-5	.	TGTGCCATCAGTGAGTCTGGGGGGTTTAGCAATCAGCCCCAGCATTTT	CAISESGGFSNQPQHF
TRBV24-1	few	TRBJ2-1	.	TGTGCCACCAGCCCCCGCCAGCCACGGGGTGGGAATGAGCAGTTCTTC	CATSPRQPRGGNEQFF
TRBV19	.	TRBJ2-1	TRBD1	TGTGCCAGTCAAAGCCGGACAGGTGTAGATGAGCAGTTCTTC	CASQSRTGVDEQFF
TRBV6-2/TRBV6-3	.	TRBJ2-1	.	TGTGCCAGCAGTTACTCGGGTTTTGGGTTTACAGGGAGAAGTGAGCAGTTCTTC	CASSYSGFGFTGRSEQFF
TRBV29-1	.	TRBJ2-3	.	TGCAGCGTTGATATACGGGGAGATACGCAGTATTTT	CSVDIRGDTQYF
TRBV7-2	.	TRBJ1-1	.	TGTGCCAGCAGCTTAGAAAGGGGCTCAGTAGGGGCTTTCTTT	CASSLERGSVGAFF
TRBV19	.	TRBJ2-5	TRBD2	TGTGCCAGTAGTAATAGCGGGAGAGAGACCCAGTACTTC	CASSNSGRETQYF
TRBV6-5	.	TRBJ1-5	TRBD1	TGTGCCAGCAGTTACTACAGGGGAAGCAATCAGCCCCAGCATTTT	CASSYYRGSNQPQHF
TRBV19	.	TRBJ1-1	.	TGTGCCAGTAGTGCCCGGAGGGGGGACACTGAAGCTTTCTTT	CASSARRGDTEAFF
TRBV7-8	.	TRBJ1-5	.	TGTGCCAGCAGCTTAAGACCATCAACGCAGCCCCAGCATTTT	CASSLRPSTQPQHF
TRBV25-1	.	TRBJ2-1	.	TGTGCCAGCAGTCATACTGACAGCTCCTTCTCCTACAATGAGCAGTTCTTC	CASSHTDSSFSYNEQFF
TRBV5-1	.	TRBJ2-7	TRBD2	TGCGCCAGCAGCTTGGATCTAGCGGGGCGTCTACCTTACGAGCAGTACTTC	CASSLDLAGRLPYEQYF
TRBV11-2	.	TRBJ2-1	.	TGTGCCAGCAGCTTAGGGGGAGGGGGTTATAATGAGCAGTTCTTC	CASSLGGGGYNEQFF
TRBV5-1	.	TRBJ2-7	.	TGCGCCAGCAGTTCGACCTGGCCCGAGCAGTACTTC	CASSSTWPEQYF
TRBV19	once	TRBJ1-1	TRBD1	TGTGCCAGCATCAGGGGGCAAGGGGCTGAAGCTTTCTTT	CASIRGQGAEAFF
TRBV11-2	.	TRBJ1-4	.	TGTGCCAGCAGCCGAGGACAAAACTGGAATGAAAAACTGTTTTTT	CASSRGQNWNEKLFF
TRBV2	.	TRBJ2-7	.	TGTGCCAGCAGTGTCGGACCCTACGAGCAGTACTTC	CASSVGPYEQYF
TRBV19	once	TRBJ1-1	.	TGTGCCAGTAGCACTCAAGGGACGGACACCTCTGAAGCTTTCTTT	CASSTQGTDTSEAFF
TRBV2	.	TRBJ1-1	.	TGTGCCAGCAGTGAACTACAGCAAACGAACACTGAAGCTTTCTTT	CASSELQQTNTEAFF
TRBV12-5	.	TRBJ1-1	.	TGTGCTAGTGGTACTTCGGACCGATATGAAGCTTTCTTT	CASGTSDRYEAFF
TRBV9	.	TRBJ1-1	.	TGTGCCAGCAGCCCCAGGGGAGGGGGATTGAACACTGAAGCTTTCTTT	CASSPRGGGLNTEAFF
TRBV11-3	.	TRBJ1-5	.	TGTGCCAGCAGCTTAGCCTACCGGAATAGCAATCAGCCCCAGCATTTT	CASSLAYRNSNQPQHF
TRBV11-3	.	TRBJ2-2	TRBD2	TGTGCCAGCAGCTTATCGTCTGCGGGGGGCTTCGGGGAGCTGTTTTTT	CASSLSSAGGFGELFF
TRBV10-3	.	TRBJ1-5	.	TGTGCCACCCTGTCGGGGGATAGCAATCAGCCCCAGCATTTT	CATLSGDSNQPQHF
TRBV6-6	.	TRBJ2-7	.	TGTGCCAGCAGTTACTCGAAGGACTACGAGCAGTACTTC	CASSYSKDYEQYF
TRBV4-1	few	TRBJ1-4	TRBD1	TGCGCCAGCAGCCAAGGACAGGGGGCCCGTTCTAATGAAAAACTGTTTTTT	CASSQGQGARSNEKLFF
TRBV4-3	.	TRBJ2-7	TRBD2	TGCGCCAGCAGCCCCGCCGGGGGGTACTCCTACGAGCAGTACTTC	CASSPAGGYSYEQYF
TRBV19	.	TRBJ2-1	.	TGTGCCAGTAGTATAGACAGCGGATCCTACAATGAGCAGTTCTTC	CASSIDSGSYNEQFF
TRBV28	.	TRBJ1-4	.	TGTGCCAGCAGTTCGCCCCGGGGGACGTCCGCAACTAATGAAAAACTGTTTTTT	CASSSPRGTSATNEKLFF
TRBV19	.	TRBJ1-2	.	TGTGCCTCCCGACGGAATGGCTACACCTTC	CASRRNGYTF
TRBV11-2	.	TRBJ2-2	TRBD1	TGTGCCAGCAGCTTAATTAGAACGGGACAGGGGGCGACCGGGGAGCTGTTTTTT	CASSLIRTGQGATGELFF
TRBV5-6	.	TRBJ1-2	.	TGTGCCAGCAGCTTGGGCTCAGGATCCTATGGCTACACCTTC	CASSLGSGSYGYTF
TRBV2	.	TRBJ2-3	TRBD2	TGTGCCAGCGAAGCGGGGCTCACAGATACGCAGTATTTT	CASEAGLTDTQYF
TRBV5-6	.	TRBJ2-1	.	TGTGCCAGCAGCTTAGAGACAGTAACCTATGGACTATACAATGAGCAGTTCTTC	CASSLETVTYGLYNEQFF
TRBV7-2	.	TRBJ1-4	TRBD1	TGTGCCAGCAGACGTACAGGGGGCAGTTATGAAAAACTGTTTTTT	CASRRTGGSYEKLFF
TRBV6-5	.	TRBJ2-7	.	TGTGCCAGCAGTAGCTACGCGCAGTACTTC	CASSSYAQYF
TRBV19	.	TRBJ1-3	TRBD1	TGTGCCAGTAGTGCCGATCCGGGACAGGGGAGTAGAAACACCATATATTTT	CASSADPGQGSRNTIYF
TRBV5-4	.	TRBJ2-1	.	TGTGCCGGACAAGCGGATAGGTCCTACAATGAGCAGTTCTTC	CAGQADRSYNEQFF
TRBV3-1/TRBV3-2	few	TRBJ1-1	.	TGTGCCAGCAGCCAGGGGTCCACTGAAGCTTTCTTT	CASSQGSTEAFF